These T cell receptor beta chains were read from a single sample in a study of breast tumors, draining lymph nodes, adjacent tissues. TCRdb fed the multiplex PCR reads into MiXCR, producing one record per CDR3 protein. The repertoire includes 150,000 to 200,000 distinct CDR3 sequences, more than 25% of them detected once, and about 3.8% sits in the top ten. Sequenced: axillary lymph node tissue. The source is a female donor with breast cancer. Some clones in this sample may be carry-over from other donors' samples. Each CDR3 is given with its conserved first and last residue. A D gene is named only where the DNA matches it firmly. A clone size is listed for some rows: how often the clone was seen (once, few, many), or a class if it is expanded.

TRBJ2-7	NA	many	TRBV27	CASSSAGYRRDEQYF	TGTGCCAGCAGTTCGGCAGGGTATCGTCGGGACGAGCAGTACTTC
TRBJ2-1	NA	many	TRBV15	CATSRVGGGSYNEQFF	TGTGCCACCAGCAGAGTAGGGGGTGGATCCTACAATGAGCAGTTCTTC
TRBJ1-2	TRBD1	NA	TRBV7-2	CASSKWTGGNYGYTF	TGTGCCAGCAGCAAATGGACAGGGGGCAACTATGGCTACACCTTC
TRBJ2-7	TRBD1	NA	TRBV11-1	CASSLSRGQYERYF	TGTGCCAGCAGCTTGAGCAGGGGGCAATACGAGCGGTACTTC
TRBJ2-7	TRBD1	many	TRBV27	CASSSPWTGNYEQYF	TGTGCCAGCAGTTCCCCATGGACAGGAAACTACGAGCAGTACTTC
TRBJ1-2	NA	NA	TRBV20-1	CSARGGPGNARPFNYGYTF	TGCAGTGCTAGAGGTGGGCCCGGGAATGCCAGGCCCTTTAACTATGGCTACACCTTC
TRBJ2-7	NA	NA	TRBV7-2	CASSFLLGTRAYEQYF	TGCGCCAGCAGCTTCTTACTAGGGACTCGAGCCTACGAGCAGTACTTC
TRBJ1-1	TRBD1	NA	TRBV20-1	CSARYGTGPNTEAFF	TGCAGTGCTAGATATGGGACAGGCCCGAACACTGAAGCTTTCTTT
TRBJ1-6	NA	NA	TRBV24-1	CATSADSGSWALHF	TGTGCCACCAGTGCGGATAGTGGGTCGTGGGCCCTCCACTTT
TRBJ2-1	TRBD2	once	TRBV5-1	CASSPLNWREGPNEQFF	TGCGCCAGCAGCCCCCTAAACTGGCGGGAGGGCCCCAATGAGCAGTTCTTC
TRBJ2-2	NA	many	TRBV3-1	CASSLHGGELFF	TGTGCCAGCAGTCTACATGGCGGGGAGCTGTTTTTT
TRBJ1-5	NA	many	TRBV3-1	CASSRNSYSNQPQHF	TGTGCCAGCAGCCGCAACAGCTATAGCAATCAGCCCCAGCATTTT
TRBJ2-7	NA	many	TRBV2	CASGFPGGSYEQYF	TGTGCCAGCGGGTTCCCCGGGGGTTCCTACGAGCAGTACTTC
TRBJ2-5	TRBD2	many	TRBV24-1	CATSDYRLAGETQYF	TGTGCCACCAGTGATTACCGACTAGCGGGGGAGACCCAGTACTTC
TRBJ1-3	NA	many	TRBV6-2/TRBV6-3	CASSYPTGSSGNTIYF	TGTGCCAGCAGTTACCCCACAGGGTCCTCTGGAAACACCATATATTTT
TRBJ1-2	TRBD1	NA	TRBV27	CASSPGQSYGYIF	TGTGCCAGCAGTCCGGGACAGAGCTATGGCTACATCTTC
TRBJ1-1	NA	NA	TRBV7-8	CASGMNTEAFF	TGTGCCAGCGGCATGAACACTGAAGCTTTCTTT
TRBJ2-1	TRBD2	many	TRBV9	CASSGRAEKGLAGDLSSYNEQFF	TGTGCCAGCAGCGGTAGGGCCGAAAAGGGACTAGCGGGAGACCTAAGCTCCTACAATGAGCAGTTCTTC
TRBJ2-5	TRBD2	NA	TRBV28	CAWVASGGTETQYF	TGTGCCTGGGTCGCTAGCGGGGGTACGGAGACCCAGTACTTC
TRBJ2-7	TRBD1	many	TRBV5-1	CASSLNRGSSYEQYF	TGCGCCAGCAGCTTGAACAGGGGGAGTTCCTACGAGCAGTACTTC
TRBJ2-7	NA	many	TRBV27	CASSWAQGYEQYF	TGTGCCAGCAGTTGGGCCCAGGGGTACGAGCAGTACTTC
TRBJ2-2	NA	many	TRBV18	CASSQETGEDTGELFF	TGTGCCAGCTCACAAGAGACAGGCGAGGACACCGGGGAGCTGTTTTTT
TRBJ2-3	NA	many	TRBV28	CASSPDGLTDTQYF	TGTGCCAGCAGTCCGGACGGCCTTACGGATACGCAGTATTTT
TRBJ2-1	TRBD1	few	TRBV14	CASSQVRGQVPAPSYNEQFF	TGTGCCAGCAGCCAAGTTAGGGGACAGGTCCCAGCCCCCTCCTACAATGAGCAGTTCTTC
TRBJ1-5	NA	many	TRBV7-8	CASSPDRNQPQHF	TGTGCCAGCAGCCCTGACAGGAATCAGCCCCAGCATTTT
TRBJ2-2	NA	NA	TRBV5-1	CASSYSGPNTGELFF	TGCGCCAGCAGCTATTCCGGACCAAACACCGGGGAGCTGTTTTTT
TRBJ2-7	NA	NA	TRBV5-1	CASSSSGTANSYEQYF	TGCGCCAGCAGCTCATCCGGGACTGCGAACTCCTACGAGCAGTACTTC
TRBJ1-4	TRBD1	NA	TRBV11-2	CASSQGDRSNEKLFF	TGTGCCAGCAGCCAAGGGGACAGGTCGAATGAAAAACTGTTTTTT
TRBJ1-2	TRBD1	NA	TRBV28	CASSSTGQGEVSGYTF	TGTGCCAGCAGCTCTACAGGACAGGGGGAAGTATCTGGCTACACCTTC
TRBJ2-5	TRBD1	many	TRBV6-5	CASSYQRGGGETQYF	TGTGCCAGCAGTTACCAGCGAGGGGGCGGAGAGACCCAGTACTTC
TRBJ2-3	NA	many	TRBV5-5	CASSPRRQAPITDTQYF	TGTGCCAGCAGCCCACGGCGACAGGCCCCTATCACAGATACGCAGTATTTT
TRBJ2-1	NA	many	TRBV12-3/TRBV12-4	CASSNQNRRKVYNEQFF	TGTGCCAGCAGTAACCAAAATCGACGGAAGGTATACAATGAGCAGTTCTTC
TRBJ2-3	TRBD1	NA	TRBV7-8	CASSLDWQGATDTQYF	TGTGCCAGCAGCTTGGACTGGCAGGGGGCAACAGATACGCAGTATTTT
TRBJ1-2	TRBD1	many	TRBV20-1	CSAPDRGAGSYTF	TGCAGTGCCCCCGACAGGGGTGCTGGTAGCTACACCTTC
TRBJ2-7	NA	many	TRBV12-3/TRBV12-4	CASSIKSDGYEQYF	TGTGCCAGCAGTATTAAATCAGACGGCTACGAGCAGTACTTC
TRBJ2-2	TRBD2	many	TRBV7-6	CASSLGTGGAPTGELFF	TGTGCCAGCAGCTTAGGGACCGGGGGGGCCCCCACCGGGGAGCTGTTTTTT
TRBJ1-2	NA	NA	TRBV20-1	CSARVEEFYGYTF	TGCAGTGCTAGAGTGGAAGAATTCTATGGCTACACCTTC
TRBJ2-7	NA	many	TRBV2	CASSEAAFGATTPFSYEQYF	TGTGCCAGCAGTGAAGCGGCCTTTGGAGCTACTACCCCATTCTCCTACGAGCAGTACTTC
TRBJ1-3	NA	NA	TRBV27	CASSLSPGGGNTIYF	TGTGCCAGCAGTTTATCCCCTGGGGGCGGAAACACCATATATTTT
TRBJ1-4	TRBD1	few	TRBV6-5	CASSPVGTGGGKLFF	TGTGCCAGCAGTCCGGTTGGGACAGGAGGGGGGAAACTGTTTTTT
TRBJ2-3	NA	NA	TRBV7-2	CASRPADTDTQYF	TGTGCCAGCAGACCGGCAGACACAGATACGCAGTATTTT
TRBJ2-2	NA	many	TRBV9	CASSALNTGELFF	TGTGCCAGCAGCGCCCTTAACACCGGGGAGCTGTTTTTT
TRBJ1-2	TRBD1	few	TRBV7-2	CASSLMEQGSYTF	TGTGCCAGCAGCTTAATGGAACAGGGGAGCTACACCTTC
TRBJ2-3	TRBD2	many	TRBV28	CASGNSGGFTDTQYF	TGTGCCAGCGGCAATAGCGGGGGGTTCACAGATACGCAGTATTTT
TRBJ1-1	NA	NA	TRBV5-6	CASSHGNTEAFF	TGTGCCAGCAGCCACGGGAACACTGAAGCTTTCTTT
TRBJ2-1	NA	many	TRBV7-3	CASRGDEGYNEQFF	TGTGCCAGCAGAGGGGACGAGGGGTACAATGAGCAGTTCTTC